One sample yielded the 2 T cell receptor beta chains listed below, sequenced in a study of blood T cell repertoires in COVID-19. Generated by immunoSEQ multiplex PCR, the TCRdb table keeps only in-frame clones and is missing some. The table shows more than 80,000 clones, with approximately 80% occurring only once. Sequenced sample: peripheral blood. All receptors derive from a woman between 65 and 79 years old with acute or convalescent COVID-19.

The rearrangement links TRBV5-1 to TRBJ2-7, with D uncertain. The V and J ends lost 0 bases and 0 bases respectively, with 7 bases between them. The germline V gene has CDR1 SGHRS and CDR2 YFSETQ. The CDR3 contains 14 residues. The CDR3 protein is CASSLDGSSYEQYF. Here the CDR3 DNA reads TGCGCCAGCAGCTTGGACGGTAGCTCCTACGAGCAGTACTTC. Using reference TRBV5-1 and TRBJ2-7 for the parts outside the CDR3, the full variable domain is KAGVTQTPRYLIKTRGQQVTLSCSPISGHRSVSWYQQTPGQGLQFLFEYFSETQRNKGNFPGRFSGRQFSNSRSEMNVSTLELGDSALYLCASSLDGSSYEQYFGPGTRLTVT.

This clone is a singleton in its sample. This chain joins TRBV28 and TRBJ2-7, with D unclear. The CDR3 is 14 residues long. The germline gives CDR1 MDHEN, CDR2 SYDVKM. The ends were cut back, 5 bases at V and 2 bases at J, with 13 bases in the middle. In DNA form, the CDR3 reads TGTGCCAGCAGTCTGACTGGATCTACCTACGAGCAGTACTTC. This translates into CASSLTGSTYEQYF. The complete variable domain, with remaining parts taken from reference TRBV28 and TRBJ2-7, reads DVKVTQSSRYLVKRTGEKVFLECVQDMDHENMFWYRQDPGLGLRLIYFSYDVKMKEKGDIPEGYSVSREKKERFSLILESASTNQTSMYLCASSLTGSTYEQYFGPGTRLTVT.